This T cell receptor beta chain was captured by sequencing in a study of shared clonotypes between healthy human individuals. About the research overall: Used for every donor were three CD4 naive, three CD4 memory, two CD8 naive and one CD8 memory plate.

The J segment lost 3 bases and the V segment lost 1 base, leaving 4 bases of the junction unmatched. The CDR3 runs to 14 residues. Looked up from germline, CDR1 is SGHNT and CDR2 is YYREEE (reference sequence). An assay was performed, and its level was deep. The assay was immunoSEQ multiplex PCR, and TCRdb's table has in-frame clones only and misses some. The sample carries about 2.3 million clones, 85% to 95% recorded once. This clone was detected only once. The chain uses TRBV5-4 and TRBJ2-7; the match to TRBD2 covers 7 bases. The clonotype comes from a man aged 18 to 29 in good health. Some clones in this sample may be carry-over from other donors' samples. The sample comprised naive CD4+ T cells from PBMCs. Documented subset: CD45RA+ positively selected. The CDR3 DNA follows: TGTGCCAGCAGCTTGCGATCGGGGGGCTACGAGCAGTACTTC. This codes for CASSLRSGGYEQYF.